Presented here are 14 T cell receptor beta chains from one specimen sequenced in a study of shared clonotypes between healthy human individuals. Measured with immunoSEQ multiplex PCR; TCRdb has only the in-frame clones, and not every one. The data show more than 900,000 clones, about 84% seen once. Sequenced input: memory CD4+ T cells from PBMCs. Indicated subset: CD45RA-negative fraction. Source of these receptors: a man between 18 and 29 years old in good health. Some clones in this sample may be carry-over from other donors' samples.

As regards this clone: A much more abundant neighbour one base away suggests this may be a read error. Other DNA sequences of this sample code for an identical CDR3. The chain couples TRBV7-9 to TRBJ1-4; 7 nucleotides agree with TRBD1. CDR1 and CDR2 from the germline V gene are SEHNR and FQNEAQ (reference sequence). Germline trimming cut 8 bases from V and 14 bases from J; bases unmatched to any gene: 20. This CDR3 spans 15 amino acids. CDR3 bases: TGTGCCAGCCAGGGCCATACAGGGGAGGCGGTAAAGCTGTTTTTT. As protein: CASQGHTGEAVKLFF.

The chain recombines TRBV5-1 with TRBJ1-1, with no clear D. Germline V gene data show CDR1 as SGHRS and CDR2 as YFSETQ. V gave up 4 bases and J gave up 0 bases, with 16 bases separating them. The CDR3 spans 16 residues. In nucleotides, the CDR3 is TGCGCCAGCAGCCGCTTGGCCGGGAGATTGAACACTGAAGCTTTCTTT. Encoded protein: CASSRLAGRLNTEAFF.

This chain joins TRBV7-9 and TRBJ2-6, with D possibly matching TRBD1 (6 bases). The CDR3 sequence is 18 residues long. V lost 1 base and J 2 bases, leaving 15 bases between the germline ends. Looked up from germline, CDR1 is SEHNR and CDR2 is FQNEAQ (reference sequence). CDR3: CASSLVGRGGPGANVLTF. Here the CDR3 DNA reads TGTGCCAGCAGCTTAGTGGGCAGGGGCGGACCTGGGGCCAACGTCCTGACTTTC.

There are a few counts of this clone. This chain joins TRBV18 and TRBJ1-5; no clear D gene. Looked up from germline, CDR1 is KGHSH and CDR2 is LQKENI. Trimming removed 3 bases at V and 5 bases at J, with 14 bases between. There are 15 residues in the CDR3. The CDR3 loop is CASSPVGNRDQPQHF. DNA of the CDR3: TGTGCCAGCTCACCGGTGGGAAATAGAGATCAGCCCCAGCATTTT.

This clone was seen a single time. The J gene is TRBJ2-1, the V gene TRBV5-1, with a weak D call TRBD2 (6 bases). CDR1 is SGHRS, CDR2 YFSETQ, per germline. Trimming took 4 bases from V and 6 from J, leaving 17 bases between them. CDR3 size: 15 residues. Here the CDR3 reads CASSPLALKANEQFF. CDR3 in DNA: TGCGCCAGCAGCCCACTAGCTCTTAAAGCCAATGAGCAGTTCTTC.

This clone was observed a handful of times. The CDR3 sequence: CASSPWGLAHTGELFF. CDR3 nucleotides: TGTGCCAGCAGCCCCTGGGGACTAGCACACACCGGGGAGCTGTTTTTT. The V gene is TRBV9, the J gene TRBJ2-2, with 9 bases that match TRBD2. In germline, CDR1 is SGDLS, CDR2 YYNGEE. The trim removed 4 bases at V and 3 bases at J, leaving 7 bases unmatched. The CDR3 covers 16 residues.

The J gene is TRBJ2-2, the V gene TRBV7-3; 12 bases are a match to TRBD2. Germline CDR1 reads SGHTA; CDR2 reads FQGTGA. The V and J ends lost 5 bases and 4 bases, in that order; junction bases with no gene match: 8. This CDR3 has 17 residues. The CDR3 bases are TGTGCCAGCAGCATACTACCGGGACTAGCGGGCACCGGGGAGCTGTTTTTT. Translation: CASSILPGLAGTGELFF. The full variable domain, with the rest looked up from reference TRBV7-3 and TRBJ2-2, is GAGVSQTPSNKVTEKGKYVELRCDPISGHTALYWYRQSLGQGPEFLIYFQGTGAADDSGLPNDRFFAVRPEGSVSTLKIQRTERGDSAVYLCASSILPGLAGTGELFFGEGSRLTVL.

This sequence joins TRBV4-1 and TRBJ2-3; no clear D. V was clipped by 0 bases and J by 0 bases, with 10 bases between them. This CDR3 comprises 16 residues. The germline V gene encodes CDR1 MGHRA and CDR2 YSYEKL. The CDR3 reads CASSQDHYSSTDTQYF. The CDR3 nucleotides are TGCGCCAGCAGCCAAGATCACTACTCTAGCACAGATACGCAGTATTTT.

The CDR3 coding sequence is TGTGCCAGCAGCCCCGCGGTTGGGGCCAACGTCCTGACTTTC. As protein: CASSPAVGANVLTF. The chain couples TRBV7-7 to TRBJ2-6, with D unresolved. CDR1 SSHAT and CDR2 FNYEAQ come from the germline V gene (reference sequence). Trimming pared 5 bases from V and 3 bases from J, leaving 8 bases between. This CDR3 spans 14 amino acids.

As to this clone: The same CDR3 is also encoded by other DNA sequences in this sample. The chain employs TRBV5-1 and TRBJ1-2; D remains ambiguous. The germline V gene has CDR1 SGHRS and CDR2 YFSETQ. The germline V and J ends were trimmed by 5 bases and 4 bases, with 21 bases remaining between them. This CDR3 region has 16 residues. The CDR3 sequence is CASSISTRSSSYGYTF. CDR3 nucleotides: TGCGCCAGCAGTATTTCGACCAGATCCTCTTCCTATGGCTACACCTTC.

Here the CDR3 DNA reads TGTGCCAGCAGCTTGGAGTCTAGCGGGAGGGCCGGGGCCAAAAACATTCAGTACTTC. Translated, it gives CASSLESSGRAGAKNIQYF. The chain links TRBV5-6 to TRBJ2-4; 12 nucleotides agree with TRBD2. Trimming took 0 bases from V and 1 from J; bases not matched to a gene: 8. CDR3 length: 19 amino acids. In germline, CDR1 is SGHDT, CDR2 YYEEEE.

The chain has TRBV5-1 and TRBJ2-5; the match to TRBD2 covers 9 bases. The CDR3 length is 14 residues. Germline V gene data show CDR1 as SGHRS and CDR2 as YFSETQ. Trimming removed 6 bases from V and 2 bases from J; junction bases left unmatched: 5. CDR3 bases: TGCGCCAGCACCGACCTAGCGGGACAAGAGACCCAGTACTTC. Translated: CASTDLAGQETQYF. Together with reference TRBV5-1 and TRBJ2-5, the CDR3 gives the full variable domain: KAGVTQTPRYLIKTRGQQVTLSCSPISGHRSVSWYQQTPGQGLQFLFEYFSETQRNKGNFPGRFSGRQFSNSRSEMNVSTLELGDSALYLCASTDLAGQETQYFGPGTRLLVL.

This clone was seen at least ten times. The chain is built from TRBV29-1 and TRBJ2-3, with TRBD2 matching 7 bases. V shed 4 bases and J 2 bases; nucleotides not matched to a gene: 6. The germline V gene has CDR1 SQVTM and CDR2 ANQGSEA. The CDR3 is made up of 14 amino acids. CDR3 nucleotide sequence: TGCAGCGTTGCACGCCTAGCGGACACAGATACGCAGTATTTT. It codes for CSVARLADTDTQYF.

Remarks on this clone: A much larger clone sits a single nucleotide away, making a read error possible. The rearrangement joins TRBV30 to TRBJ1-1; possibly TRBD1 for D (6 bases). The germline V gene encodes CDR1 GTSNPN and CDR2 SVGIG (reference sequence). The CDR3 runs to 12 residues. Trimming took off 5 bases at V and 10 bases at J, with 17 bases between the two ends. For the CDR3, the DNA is TGTGCCTGGTCCTGGGGGGCCGCTGGAGCTTTCTTT. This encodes CAWSWGAAGAFF.